A single T cell receptor (beta chain) is shown here with its context. No antigen is known for it. Clones were sequenced by immunoSEQ multiplex PCR, and TCRdb holds only the in-frame ones, with some missing. The sample comprises around 76,000 clones, approximately 91% of which are singletons, and under 15% rests with the top ten. Germline CDR1 and CDR2: PRHDT and FYEKMQ (reference sequence). Trimming left V 4 bases short and J 0 bases short, with 10 bases between. CDR3 length equals 16 residues. The sample is drawn from a study of OX40 agonist ivuxolimab in advanced cancers. Study-level points and caveats: Dosing at 0.1 to 3.0 mg/kg was accompanied by clonal expansion of CD4+ and CD8+ blood T cells by week 6.

This specimen was CD4+ or CD8+ T cells sorted from blood, taken in a trial of the OX40 agonist ivuxolimab. This receptor was identified in an adult with an advanced solid tumor such as melanoma, head and neck, liver or kidney cancer. This chain connects TRBV13 to TRBJ2-6; weak D call: TRBD1 (6 bases). The CDR3 sequence is CASSSYRDSGANVLTF. The DNA for the CDR3 is TGTGCCAGCAGCTCATACAGGGACTCTGGGGCCAACGTCCTGACTTTC.